This T cell receptor (beta chain) was sequenced in a study of T cell responses to AZD1222 COVID-19 vaccine. Study-level findings and limits: Repertoires were collected only later (after the peak T cell response had occurred). Clonal diversity may have been underestimated, and the donors were mostly white British, with more females than males.

Sequenced by immunoSEQ multiplex PCR; TCRdb stores in-frame clones only, minus some. The data contain fewer than 130,000 clones, about 88% of them seen just once; the ten biggest clones take up roughly 1.5%. The length of the CDR3 is 17 residues. This clone was recorded only once. Its target is unknown. The source material was peripheral blood, sampled on day 0 of AZD1222 vaccination. The receptor was derived from an adult in good health. This rearrangement joins TRBV21-1 to TRBJ1-6. TRBV21-1 is described as a pseudogene. CDR3 sequence (DNA): TGTGCCAGCAGCCGCGGGCGGACCACATACTATAATTCACCCCTCCACTTT. Amino acids: CASSRGRTTYYNSPLHF.